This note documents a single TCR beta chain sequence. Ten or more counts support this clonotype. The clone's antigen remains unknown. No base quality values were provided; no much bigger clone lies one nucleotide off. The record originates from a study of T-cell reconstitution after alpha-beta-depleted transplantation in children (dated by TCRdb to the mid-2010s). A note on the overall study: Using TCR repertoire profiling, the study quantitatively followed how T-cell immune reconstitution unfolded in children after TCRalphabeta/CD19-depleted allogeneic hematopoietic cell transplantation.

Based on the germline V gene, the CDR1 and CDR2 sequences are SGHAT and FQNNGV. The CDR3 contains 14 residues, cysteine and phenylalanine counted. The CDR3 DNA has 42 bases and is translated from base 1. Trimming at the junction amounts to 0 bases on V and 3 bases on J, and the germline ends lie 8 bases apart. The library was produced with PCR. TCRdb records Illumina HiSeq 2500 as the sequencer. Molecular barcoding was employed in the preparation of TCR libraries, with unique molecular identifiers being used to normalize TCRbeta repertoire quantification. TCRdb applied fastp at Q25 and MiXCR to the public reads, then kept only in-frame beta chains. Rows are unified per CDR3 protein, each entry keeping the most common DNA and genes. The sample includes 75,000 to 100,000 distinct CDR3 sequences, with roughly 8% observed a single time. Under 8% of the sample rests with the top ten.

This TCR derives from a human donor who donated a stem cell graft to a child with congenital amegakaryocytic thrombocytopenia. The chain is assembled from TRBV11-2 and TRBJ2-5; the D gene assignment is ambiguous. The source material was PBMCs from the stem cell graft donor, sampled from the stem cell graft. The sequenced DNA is TGTGCCAGCAGCTTAGAACAGAGAGAAGAGACCCAGTACTTC. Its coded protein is CASSLEQREETQYF.